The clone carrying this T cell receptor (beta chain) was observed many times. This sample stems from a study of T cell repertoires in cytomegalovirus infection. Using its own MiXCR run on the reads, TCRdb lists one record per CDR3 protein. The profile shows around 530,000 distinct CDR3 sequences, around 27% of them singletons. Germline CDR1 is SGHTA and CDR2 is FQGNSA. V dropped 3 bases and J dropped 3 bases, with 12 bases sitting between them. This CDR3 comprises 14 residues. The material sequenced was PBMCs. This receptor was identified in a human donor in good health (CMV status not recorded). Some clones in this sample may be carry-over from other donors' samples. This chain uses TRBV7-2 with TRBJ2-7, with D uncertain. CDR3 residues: CASSFDSTDYEQYV. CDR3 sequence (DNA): TGTGCCAGCAGCTTCGACTCGACCGACTACGAGCAGTACGTC.